Included here is one T cell receptor beta chain sequence, with context. The data stem from a study of blood T cell repertoires in COVID-19. Study details: COVID-19 samples collected from the United States, Italy and Spain covered acute and convalescent phases. T cells, B-cell-depleted T cells, or PBMCs supplied cDNA or gDNA.

As originally analysed: Amplification of reference gene primers was used by the study to estimate nucleated cell counts. Clones were read by immunoSEQ multiplex PCR, and TCRdb kept only the in-frame ones, dropping some. That table furnishes V, J and clone size, whereas the DNA furnished D and trimming. The table records fewer than 200,000 clones, 86% of them present only once. J lost 0 bases, V lost 6 bases, and 7 bases had no gene match. This CDR3 has 18 residues. The sample consisted of peripheral blood. This sequence was found in a man between 65 and 85 years old with active or convalescent COVID-19. V gene TRBV23-1 combines with J gene TRBJ2-6; 11 positions match TRBD1. TRBV23-1 qualifies as an ORF whose function is uncertain. The CDR3, as DNA: TGCGCCAGCAGCCCTGGGACAGGGGGACCCTCTGGGGCCAACGTCCTGACTTTC. Its protein product is CASSPGTGGPSGANVLTF.